This T cell receptor (beta chain) was identified during a study of T cells in Graves' hyperthyroidism and ophthalmopathy. Germline values: CDR1 SGHTA, CDR2 FQGNSA. The CDR3 is made up of 14 amino acids. Trimming removed 7 bases from V and 4 bases from J; junction bases left unmatched: 6. RNA transcripts yielded amplified TCR beta CDR3 regions. The HTBI primer set served for first-round RT-PCR of the TCR CDR3. TCRdb reprocessed the multiplex PCR reads via MiXCR and lists one record per CDR3 protein. The profile shows some 510,000 distinct CDR3 sequences, 20% to 25% of them singletons. Among the patients, aged 18 to 65, hyperthyroidism was newly diagnosed and had lasted under 2 months.

The sequenced material came from blood. This TCR came from a man aged 18 to 29 with Graves' hyperthyroidism. J is TRBJ2-5 and V is TRBV7-2; 10 bases map to TRBD1. In DNA form, the CDR3 reads TGTGCCAGCATTGACAGGGGGCGTGGAGAGACCCAGTACTTC. Its translation: CASIDRGRGETQYF.